This T cell receptor beta chain was sequenced for a study of blood T cells in healthy people across ages. Points on this clonotype: A read error may be the cause here, since a much bigger clone is one base away.

Then a second PCR, running about 6 to 12 cycles, was carried out with a sample-barcoded 5' primer and a J-beta primer mix. TCRdb called the 5' RACE reads again in MiXCR, with one record for every CDR3 protein. The table records hundreds of thousands of distinct CDR3 sequences, about 52% of them present only once. From germline, CDR1 is DFQATT and CDR2 SNEGSKA (reference sequence). Trimming removed 7 bases at V and 4 bases at J, with 19 bases between. The CDR3 contains 14 residues. Each sample yielded at least 5 micrograms of PBMC total RNA. The chain joins TRBV20-1 to TRBJ1-1, with D perhaps TRBD1 (5 bases). The sequence derives from an older woman in good health. Sequenced: blood. For the CDR3, the DNA is TGCAGTGTTAGCCTATCGGGGGTACTCACTGAAGCTTTCTTT. Protein sequence: CSVSLSGVLTEAFF.